Listed below are T cell receptor beta chains from one sample, sequenced in a study of blood T cells in healthy people across ages. TCRdb re-called the 5' RACE reads with MiXCR, one entry per CDR3 protein. The sample holds 760,000 or so distinct CDR3 sequences, around 25% seen once. The same data also went into a second study, on T cells of mothers and their children.

Material for sequencing was blood. The receptors were gathered from a boy aged 10-17 years in good health. Each CDR3 is given with its conserved first and last residue. The order of the fields is clone size, D gene, V gene, J gene, CDR3 DNA, CDR3 protein. The D gene is left open where the match is weak. Part of the rows lack a size; the others show once, few, many or a class for expanded clones.

few,TRBD2,TRBV6-1,TRBJ2-7,TGTGCCAGCAGAACTTCGACTAGCGGGAGCTACGAGCAGTACTTC,CASRTSTSGSYEQYF
.,TRBD1,TRBV18,TRBJ2-6,TGTGCCAGCTCACTCCGGGACAGCCCGGGGGCCAACGTCCTGACTTTC,CASSLRDSPGANVLTF
few,.,TRBV28,TRBJ1-4,TGTGCCAGCAGTTTAGCTTTCGGGGGGATACATGAAAAACTGTTTTTT,CASSLAFGGIHEKLFF
few,TRBD2,TRBV2,TRBJ2-3,TGTGCCAGCGCGGGACTAGCGGTCACAGATACGCAGTATTTT,CASAGLAVTDTQYF
.,.,TRBV12-3/TRBV12-4,TRBJ2-5,TGTGCCAGCAGTTACACGGAAGAGACCCAGTACTTC,CASSYTEETQYF
.,.,TRBV6-5,TRBJ1-6,TGTGCCAGCAGTGCACTCGGGGTCCAAAATTCACCCCTCCACTTT,CASSALGVQNSPLHF
few,TRBD1,TRBV27,TRBJ2-3,TGTGCCAGCAGTTGGACAGGCGACACAGATACGCAGTATTTT,CASSWTGDTDTQYF
few,.,TRBV29-1,TRBJ2-3,TGCAGCGTTGATGGTCTCACAGATACGCAGTATTTT,CSVDGLTDTQYF
.,.,TRBV7-3,TRBJ2-1,TGTGCCGGCAGCTTAGCCGGTCACAATGAGCAGTTCTTC,CAGSLAGHNEQFF
few,.,TRBV7-8,TRBJ2-1,TGTGCCAGCAGCTTACTCCATGGAGGCGGTTACAATGAGCAGTTCTTC,CASSLLHGGGYNEQFF
.,TRBD1,TRBV6-1,TRBJ1-1,TGTGCCAGCAGTCCGGGACAGAGCTTACTTAACACTGAAGCTTTCTTT,CASSPGQSLLNTEAFF
few,.,TRBV29-1,TRBJ1-1,TGCAGCGGTGGGGGCGGACGAATGAACACTGAAGCTTTCTTT,CSGGGGRMNTEAFF
.,TRBD2,TRBV4-1,TRBJ2-3,TGCGCCAGCAGCCTTCCTATGGTACTAGCGGGAGGGCCCTCAGATACGCAGTATTTT,CASSLPMVLAGGPSDTQYF
.,.,TRBV2,TRBJ1-2,TGTGCCAGCAGTGATTGGGCAGATTCTAACTATGGCTACACCTTC,CASSDWADSNYGYTF
.,.,TRBV6-2/TRBV6-3,TRBJ2-3,TGTGCCAGCAGTCTGAATTTGGACGGCGGTGCAGATACGCAGTATTTT,CASSLNLDGGADTQYF
.,.,TRBV13,TRBJ1-5,TGTGCCAGCAGCTTAGGACTGAGCAATCAGCTCCAGCATTTT,CASSLGLSNQLQHF